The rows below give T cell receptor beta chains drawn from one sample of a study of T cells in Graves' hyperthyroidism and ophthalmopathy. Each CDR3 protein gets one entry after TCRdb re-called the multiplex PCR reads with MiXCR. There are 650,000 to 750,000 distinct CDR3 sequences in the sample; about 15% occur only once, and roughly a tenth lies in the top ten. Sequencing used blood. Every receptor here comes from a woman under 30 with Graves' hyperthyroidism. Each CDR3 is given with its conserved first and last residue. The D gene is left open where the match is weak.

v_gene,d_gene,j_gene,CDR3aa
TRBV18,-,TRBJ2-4,CASSPETRLAKNIQYF
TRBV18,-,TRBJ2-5,CASSPMEGRETQYF
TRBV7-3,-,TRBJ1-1,CASSLGSPSEAFF
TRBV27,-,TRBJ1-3,CASRDLSGNTIYF
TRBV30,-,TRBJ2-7,CAWGRNEQYF
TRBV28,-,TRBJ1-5,CASRDRKGTMYSNQPQHF
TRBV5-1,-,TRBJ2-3,CASSLVASPTDTQYF
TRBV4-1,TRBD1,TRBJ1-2,CASSQPGTGGGYTF
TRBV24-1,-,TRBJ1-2,CATSDPLRGGQYGYTF
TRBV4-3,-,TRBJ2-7,CASSQDYLTDSTYEQYF
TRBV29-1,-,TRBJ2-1,CSVGMGIDLVRGQFF
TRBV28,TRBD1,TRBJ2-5,CASQNRGRETQYF
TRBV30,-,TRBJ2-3,CAGTRNGYTDTQYF
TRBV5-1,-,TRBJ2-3,CASSLGQVIPTDTQYF
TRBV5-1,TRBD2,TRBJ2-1,CASSPHPGTSGYNEQFF
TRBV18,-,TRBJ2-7,CASSHGDNYEQYF
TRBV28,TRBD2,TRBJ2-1,CASSFAGLAGTNEQFF
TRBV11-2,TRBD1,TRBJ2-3,CASSLWDRVTDTQYF
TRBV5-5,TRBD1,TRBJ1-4,CASSVFRGRATNEKLFF
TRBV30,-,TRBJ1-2,CAWAPLRPNYGYTF
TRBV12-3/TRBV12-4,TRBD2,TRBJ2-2,CASSLALGGDHNTGELFF
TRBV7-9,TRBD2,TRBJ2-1,CASSTTRTSATSYNEQFF
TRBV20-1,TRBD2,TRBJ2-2,CSARKLAGVGELFF
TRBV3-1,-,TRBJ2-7,CASSPEAGYEQYF
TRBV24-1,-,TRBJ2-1,CATSDPRDTIYNEQFF
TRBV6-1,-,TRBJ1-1,CASIKDSPEAFF
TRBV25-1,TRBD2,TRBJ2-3,CASSELTGGPNTQYF
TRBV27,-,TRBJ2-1,CASSWRGNEQFF
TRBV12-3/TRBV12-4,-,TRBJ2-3,CASSSFPPGAPSTDTQYF
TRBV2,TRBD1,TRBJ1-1,CALGGTGGWNTEAFF
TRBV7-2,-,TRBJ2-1,CASSLAESSCNEQFF
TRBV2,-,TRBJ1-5,CASSTRQAQVSNQPQHF
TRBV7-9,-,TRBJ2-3,CASSLAGLDTQYF
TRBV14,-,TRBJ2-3,CASQQRSGDTQYF
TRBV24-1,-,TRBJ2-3,CATSDPRATGSTDTQYF
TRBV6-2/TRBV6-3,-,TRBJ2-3,CASSSRRTDTQYF
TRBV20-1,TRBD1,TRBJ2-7,CSATDARQGVSYEQYF
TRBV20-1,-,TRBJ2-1,CSAPSTREQFF
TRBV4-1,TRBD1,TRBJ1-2,CASSLGTALNYGYTF
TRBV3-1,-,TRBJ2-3,CASSSTPDGFSTDTQYF
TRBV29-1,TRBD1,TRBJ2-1,CSVTLQGGSYNEQFF
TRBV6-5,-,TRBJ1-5,CASSYPTQPQHF
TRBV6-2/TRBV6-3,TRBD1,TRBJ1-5,CASTYGQELNQPQHF
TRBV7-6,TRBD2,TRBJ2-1,CASSYPTTSGRNEQFF
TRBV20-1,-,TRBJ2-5,CSAAPGSRGETQYF
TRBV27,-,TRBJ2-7,CASSSLQGIPPYEQYF
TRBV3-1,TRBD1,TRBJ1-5,CASSKTGFQPQHF
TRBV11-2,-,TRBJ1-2,CASSLGQGGGYGYTF
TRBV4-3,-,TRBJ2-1,CASSQDSGQHGYNEQFF
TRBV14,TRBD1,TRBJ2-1,CASSPDRRKINEQFF
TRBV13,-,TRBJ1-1,CASSLRRRGTEAFF
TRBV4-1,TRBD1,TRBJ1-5,CASRPTSGGDQPQHF
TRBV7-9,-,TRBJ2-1,CASSFVGGGPHNEQFF